Following are 10 T cell receptor beta chains from one sample sequenced in a study of OX40 agonist ivuxolimab in advanced cancers. Repertoires were generated with immunoSEQ multiplex PCR, while TCRdb's copy carries only in-frame clones and drops some. The profile shows about 68,000 clones, 85% of them singletons. The source material was CD4+ or CD8+ T cells sorted from blood, sampled in a trial of the OX40 agonist ivuxolimab. The receptor set was obtained from an adult with an advanced solid tumor such as melanoma, head and neck, liver or kidney cancer.

This chain connects TRBV6-5 to TRBJ1-1, with D possibly TRBD1 on 5 matching bases. From germline, CDR1 is MNHEY and CDR2 SVGAGI. The length of the CDR3 is 11 residues. Trimming left V 6 bases short and J 4 bases short, with 6 bases between. The CDR3 sequence is CASSGATEAFF. The CDR3 bases are TGTGCCAGCAGCGGGGCCACTGAAGCTTTCTTT.

This chain links TRBV5-1 with TRBJ1-1; TRBD1 matches 9 bases. V trimming: 0 bases; J trimming: 1 base; junction bases outside the gene matches: 4. The CDR3 is made up of 16 amino acids. Per the germline V gene, CDR1 is SGHRS and CDR2 is YFSETQ. The CDR3 reads CASSLATGQGNTEAFF. The CDR3, as DNA: TGCGCCAGCAGCTTGGCCACGGGACAGGGGAACACTGAAGCTTTCTTT. The full variable domain, rest sourced from reference TRBV5-1 and TRBJ1-1, is KAGVTQTPRYLIKTRGQQVTLSCSPISGHRSVSWYQQTPGQGLQFLFEYFSETQRNKGNFPGRFSGRQFSNSRSEMNVSTLELGDSALYLCASSLATGQGNTEAFFGQGTRLTVV.

J is TRBJ2-5 and V is TRBV19, with 12 bases aligning to TRBD1. This CDR3 spans 15 amino acids. Germline V CDR1 and CDR2: LNHDA, SQIVND (reference sequence). V dropped 5 bases and J dropped 4; count of bases not matched to a gene: 5. The CDR3 DNA is TGTGCCAGTAGTTCATGGGACAGGGGGCGAGAGACCCAGTACTTC. This encodes CASSSWDRGRETQYF.

V gene TRBV18 combines with J gene TRBJ1-1, with D uncertain. V gave up 0 bases and J gave up 0 bases, with 8 bases separating them. The CDR3 has 15 amino acids. Germline CDR1 is KGHSH and CDR2 is LQKENI. CDR3 nucleotides: TGTGCCAGCTCACCACCGAACGTTATGAACACTGAAGCTTTCTTT. Its protein product is CASSPPNVMNTEAFF.

The chain carries TRBV6-5 and TRBJ1-2; 7 nucleotides match TRBD1. The junction had 5 bases not matched to a gene; V was cut back by 1 base and J by 6 bases. Germline CDR1 and CDR2: MNHEY and SVGAGI. The CDR3 is made up of 14 amino acids. In DNA form, the CDR3 reads TGTGCCAGCAGTTACTATGTTGGGACAGATGGCTACACCTTC. It translates to CASSYYVGTDGYTF.

V and J are TRBV7-8 and TRBJ1-1; D is unclear. V was clipped by 3 bases and J by 9 bases, with 11 bases between them. The CDR3 runs to 12 residues. Germline CDR1 reads SGHVS; CDR2 reads FQNEAQ. CDR3 DNA: TGTGCCAGCAGCTTCGTTGCCGGCCAAGCTTTCTTT. This codes for CASSFVAGQAFF.

The chain links TRBV10-3 to TRBJ2-1, with D tentatively TRBD2 (6 bases). From germline, CDR1 is ENHRY and CDR2 SYGVKD. V lost 4 bases and J lost 0, with 10 bases in between. The CDR3 contains 15 residues. The CDR3, as DNA: TGTGCCATCAGTGCACGCGGGGTCTCCTACAATGAGCAGTTCTTC. Protein: CAISARGVSYNEQFF.

The genes are TRBV6-6 and TRBJ2-7; TRBD1 is a possible D gene (5 bases). The V and J ends lost 0 bases and 0 bases respectively, with 9 bases between them. The CDR3 runs 15 residues. Germline-derived CDR1 and CDR2 are MNHNY and SVGAGI (reference sequence). The CDR3 protein is CASSYSAGASYEQYF. CDR3 bases: TGTGCCAGCAGTTACTCAGCTGGGGCCTCCTACGAGCAGTACTTC.

This clone was detected once. This chain connects TRBV6-1 to TRBJ1-4, with a possible D match to TRBD1 (6 bases). V gave up 6 bases and J gave up 1 base, with 9 bases separating them. The CDR3 consists of 14 residues. Germline CDR1 and CDR2: MNHNS and SASEGT. This CDR3 is CASRQGETNEKLFF. In DNA form, the CDR3 reads TGTGCCAGCAGACAGGGAGAAACTAATGAAAAACTGTTTTTT.

This clone has a single count. This chain links TRBV2 with TRBJ1-5; weak D call: TRBD1 (5 bases). CDR3 size: 13 residues. The V gene's germline CDR1 is SNHLY and CDR2 FYNNEI. The ends were cut back, 5 bases at V and 5 bases at J, with 10 bases in the middle. The CDR3 spells CASSRQYDQPQHF. Here the CDR3 DNA reads TGTGCCAGCAGTCGACAGTATGATCAGCCCCAGCATTTT.